This T cell receptor beta chain was observed in a study of blood T cell repertoires in COVID-19. In the study overall: COVID-19 samples, acute and convalescent, were from the United States, Italy and Spain. T cells, B-cell-depleted T cells, or PBMCs provided the cDNA or gDNA that served as material.

Source study methods: Reference gene primer amplification gave estimated nucleated cell counts. Clones were sequenced by immunoSEQ multiplex PCR, and TCRdb holds only the in-frame ones, with some missing. V and J calls and clone size follow that table, whereas D and trimming were derived from the DNA. The table has about 100,000 clones, approximately 90% seen once. Per germline, CDR1 MDHEN and CDR2 SYDVKM. V gave up 6 bases and J gave up 3 bases, with 15 bases separating them. CDR3 length equals 14 residues. This sequence joins TRBV28 and TRBJ2-7; maybe TRBD2 (6 bases). This TCR was sampled from a man between 60 and 70 years old with acute or convalescent COVID-19. Source material: peripheral blood. CDR3 in DNA: TGTGCCAGCAGCCTAGGAGGGCGGGTCTACGAGCAGTACTTC. Residues: CASSLGGRVYEQYF.